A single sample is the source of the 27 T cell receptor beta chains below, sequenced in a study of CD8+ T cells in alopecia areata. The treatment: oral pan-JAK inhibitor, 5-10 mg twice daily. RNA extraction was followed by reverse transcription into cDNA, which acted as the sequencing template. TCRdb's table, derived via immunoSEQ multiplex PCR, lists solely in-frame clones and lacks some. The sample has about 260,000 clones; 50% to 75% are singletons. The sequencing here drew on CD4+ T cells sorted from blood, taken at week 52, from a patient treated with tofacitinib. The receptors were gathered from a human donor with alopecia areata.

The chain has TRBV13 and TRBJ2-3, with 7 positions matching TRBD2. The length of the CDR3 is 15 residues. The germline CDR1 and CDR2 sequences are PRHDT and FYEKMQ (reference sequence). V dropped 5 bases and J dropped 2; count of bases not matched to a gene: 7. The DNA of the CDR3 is TGTGCCAGCAGCCCCGGGACTACCAACACAGATACGCAGTATTTT. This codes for CASSPGTTNTDTQYF.

CDR3: CASSPYGTGKGEQYF. In DNA, the CDR3 is TGTGCCAGCTCACCATACGGGACAGGGAAGGGCGAGCAGTACTTC. This rearrangement joins TRBV18 to TRBJ2-7; TRBD1 aligns across 9 bases. The V and J ends lost 2 bases and 6 bases, in that order; junction bases with no gene match: 8. Germline lookup yields CDR1 KGHSH and CDR2 LQKENI. The CDR3 is 15 amino acids. The full variable domain, with the rest looked up from reference TRBV18 and TRBJ2-7, is NAGVMQNPRHLVRRRGQEARLRCSPMKGHSHVYWYRQLPEEGLKFMVYLQKENIIDESGMPKERFSAEFPKEGPSILRIQQVVRGDSAAYFCASSPYGTGKGEQYFGPGTRLTVT.

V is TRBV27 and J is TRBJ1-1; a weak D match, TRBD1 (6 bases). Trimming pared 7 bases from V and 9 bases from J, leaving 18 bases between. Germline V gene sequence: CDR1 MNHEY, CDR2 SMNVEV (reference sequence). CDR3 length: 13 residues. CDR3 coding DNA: TGTGCCAGCATGAACAGGGCATTAAGACAAGCTTTCTTT. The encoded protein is CASMNRALRQAFF.

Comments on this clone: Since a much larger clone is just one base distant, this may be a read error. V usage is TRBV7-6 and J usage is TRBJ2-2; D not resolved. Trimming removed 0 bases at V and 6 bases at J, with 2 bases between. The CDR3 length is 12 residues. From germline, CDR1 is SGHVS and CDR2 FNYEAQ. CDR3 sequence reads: CASSLASGELFF. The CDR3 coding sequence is TGTGCCAGCAGCTTAGCCTCCGGGGAGCTGTTTTTT.

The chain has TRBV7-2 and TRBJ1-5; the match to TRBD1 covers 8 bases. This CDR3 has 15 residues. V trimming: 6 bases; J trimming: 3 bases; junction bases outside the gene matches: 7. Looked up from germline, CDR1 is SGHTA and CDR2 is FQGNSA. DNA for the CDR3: TGTGCCAGCAGTTACCAGGGGGCTCACAATCAGCCCCAGCATTTT. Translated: CASSYQGAHNQPQHF.

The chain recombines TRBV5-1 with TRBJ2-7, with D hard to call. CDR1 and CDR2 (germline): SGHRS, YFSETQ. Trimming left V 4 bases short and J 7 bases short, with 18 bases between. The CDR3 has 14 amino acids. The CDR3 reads CASSVTRSYEEQYF. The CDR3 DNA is TGCGCCAGCAGCGTTACTCGGTCCTACGAGGAGCAGTACTTC.

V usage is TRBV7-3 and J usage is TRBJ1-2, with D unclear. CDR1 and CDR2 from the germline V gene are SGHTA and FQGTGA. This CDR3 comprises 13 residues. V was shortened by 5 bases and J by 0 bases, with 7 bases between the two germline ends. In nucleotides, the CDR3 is TGTGCCAGCAGCAGAGGTTCTAACTATGGCTACACCTTC. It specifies CASSRGSNYGYTF.

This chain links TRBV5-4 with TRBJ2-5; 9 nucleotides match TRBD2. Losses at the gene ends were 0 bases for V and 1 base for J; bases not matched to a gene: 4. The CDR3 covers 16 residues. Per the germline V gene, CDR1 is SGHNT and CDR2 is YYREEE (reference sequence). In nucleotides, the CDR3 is TGTGCCAGCAGCTTGGCTTGGCGGGGGGGCCAAGAGACCCAGTACTTC. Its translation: CASSLAWRGGQETQYF. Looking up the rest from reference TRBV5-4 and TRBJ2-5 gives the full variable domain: ETGVTQSPTHLIKTRGQQVTLRCSSQSGHNTVSWYQQALGQGPQFIFQYYREEENGRGNFPPRFSGLQFPNYSSELNVNALELDDSALYLCASSLAWRGGQETQYFGPGTRLLVL.

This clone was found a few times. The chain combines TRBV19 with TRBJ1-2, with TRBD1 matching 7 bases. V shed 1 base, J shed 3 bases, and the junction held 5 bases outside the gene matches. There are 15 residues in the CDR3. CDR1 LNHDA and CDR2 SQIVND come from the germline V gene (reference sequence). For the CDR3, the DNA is TGTGCCAGTAGTATAGGGACCGGGACAGACTATGGCTACACCTTC. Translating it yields CASSIGTGTDYGYTF.

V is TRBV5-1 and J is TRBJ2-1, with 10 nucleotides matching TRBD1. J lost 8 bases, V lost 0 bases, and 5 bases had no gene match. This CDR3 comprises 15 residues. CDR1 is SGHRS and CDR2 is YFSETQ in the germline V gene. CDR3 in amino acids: CASSLAGTGEYEQFF. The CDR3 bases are TGCGCCAGCAGCTTGGCCGGGACAGGGGAGTATGAGCAGTTCTTC.

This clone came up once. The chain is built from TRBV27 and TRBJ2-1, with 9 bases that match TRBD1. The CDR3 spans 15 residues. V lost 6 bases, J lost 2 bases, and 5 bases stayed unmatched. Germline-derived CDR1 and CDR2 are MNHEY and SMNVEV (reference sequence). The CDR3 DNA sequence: TGTGCCAGCAGCTGGGGACAGGGCCCCTACAATGAGCAGTTCTTC. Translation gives CASSWGQGPYNEQFF.

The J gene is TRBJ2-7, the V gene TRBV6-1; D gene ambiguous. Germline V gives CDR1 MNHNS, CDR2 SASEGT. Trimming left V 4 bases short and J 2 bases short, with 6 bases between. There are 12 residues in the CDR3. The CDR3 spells CASSAATYEQYF. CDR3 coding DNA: TGTGCCAGCAGTGCAGCCACCTACGAGCAGTACTTC.

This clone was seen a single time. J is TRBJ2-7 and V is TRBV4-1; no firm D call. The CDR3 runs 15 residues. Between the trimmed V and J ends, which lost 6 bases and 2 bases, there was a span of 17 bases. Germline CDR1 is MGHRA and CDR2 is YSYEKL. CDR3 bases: TGCGCCAGCAGGAGGACCCAACAAAGCCCCTACGAGCAGTACTTC. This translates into CASRRTQQSPYEQYF.

This chain's CDR3 is CAWSRGLGGTYEQYF. CDR3 nucleotide sequence: TGTGCCTGGAGCCGGGGATTGGGAGGAACCTACGAGCAGTACTTC. The chain employs TRBV30 and TRBJ2-7, with a tentative D call TRBD2 (6 bases). This CDR3 region has 15 residues. V lost 3 bases and J 2 bases, leaving 17 bases between the germline ends. Germline V lookup: CDR1 GTSNPN, CDR2 SVGIG (reference sequence).

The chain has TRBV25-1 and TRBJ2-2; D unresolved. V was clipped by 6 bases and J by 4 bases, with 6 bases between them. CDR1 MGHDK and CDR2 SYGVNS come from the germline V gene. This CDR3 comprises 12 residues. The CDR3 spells CASSSSTGELFF. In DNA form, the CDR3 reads TGTGCCAGCAGCAGTTCCACCGGGGAGCTGTTTTTT.

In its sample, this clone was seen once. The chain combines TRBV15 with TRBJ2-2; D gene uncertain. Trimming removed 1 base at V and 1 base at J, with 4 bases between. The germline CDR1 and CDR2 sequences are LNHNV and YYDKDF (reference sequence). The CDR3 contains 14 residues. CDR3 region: CATSRVRNTGELFF. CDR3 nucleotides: TGTGCCACCAGCAGAGTTAGGAACACCGGGGAGCTGTTTTTT.

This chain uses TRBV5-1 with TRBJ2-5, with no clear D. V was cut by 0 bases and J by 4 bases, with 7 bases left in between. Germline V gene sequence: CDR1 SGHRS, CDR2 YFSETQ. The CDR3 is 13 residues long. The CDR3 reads CASSLVGPETQYF. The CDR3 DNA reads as TGCGCCAGCAGCTTGGTCGGACCAGAGACCCAGTACTTC.

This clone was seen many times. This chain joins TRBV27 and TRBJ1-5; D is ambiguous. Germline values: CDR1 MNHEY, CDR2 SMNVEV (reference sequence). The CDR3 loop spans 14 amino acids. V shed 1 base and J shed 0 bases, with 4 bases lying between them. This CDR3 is CASSLWYSNQPQHF. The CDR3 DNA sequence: TGTGCCAGCAGTTTATGGTATAGCAATCAGCCCCAGCATTTT.

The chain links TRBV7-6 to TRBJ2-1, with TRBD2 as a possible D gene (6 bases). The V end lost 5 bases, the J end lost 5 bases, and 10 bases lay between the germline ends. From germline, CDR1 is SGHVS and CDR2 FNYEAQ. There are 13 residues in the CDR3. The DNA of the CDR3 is TGTGCCAGCAGCAGGGGACTCGACAATGAGCAGTTCTTC. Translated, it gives CASSRGLDNEQFF.

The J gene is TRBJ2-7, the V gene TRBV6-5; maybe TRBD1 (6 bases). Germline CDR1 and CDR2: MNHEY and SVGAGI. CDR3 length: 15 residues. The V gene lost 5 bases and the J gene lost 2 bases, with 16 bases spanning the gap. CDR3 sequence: CASSRRQGQTYEQYF. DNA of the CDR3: TGTGCCAGCAGTCGCCGGCAGGGGCAGACCTACGAGCAGTACTTC.

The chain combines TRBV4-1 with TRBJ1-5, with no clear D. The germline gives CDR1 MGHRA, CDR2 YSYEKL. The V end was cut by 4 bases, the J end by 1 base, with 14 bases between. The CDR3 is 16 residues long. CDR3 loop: CASSLSSRSSNQPQHF. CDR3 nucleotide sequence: TGCGCCAGCAGCCTCTCGTCCCGGTCCAGCAATCAGCCCCAGCATTTT.

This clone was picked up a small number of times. The CDR3 DNA reads TGCAGCGTTTCTTCCCCACCGACAGCGAACACTGAAGCTTTCTTT. Amino acids: CSVSSPPTANTEAFF. V gene TRBV29-1 combines with J gene TRBJ1-1, with D maybe TRBD1 (5 bases). Germline V gene sequence: CDR1 SQVTM, CDR2 ANQGSEA. The CDR3 has 15 residues. Trimming took off 5 bases at V and 1 base at J, with 17 bases between the two ends. The complete variable domain, with remaining parts taken from reference TRBV29-1 and TRBJ1-1, reads SAVISQKPSRDICQRGTSLTIQCQVDSQVTMMFWYRQQPGQSLTLIATANQGSEATYESGFVIDKFPISRPNLTFSTLTVSNMSPEDSSIYLCSVSSPPTANTEAFFGQGTRLTVV.

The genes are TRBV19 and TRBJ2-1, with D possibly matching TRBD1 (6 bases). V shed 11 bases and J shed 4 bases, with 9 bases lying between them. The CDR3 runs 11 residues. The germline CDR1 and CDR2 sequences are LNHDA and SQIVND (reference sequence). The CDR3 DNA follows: TGTGCCTGTCAGGGGTACAATGAGCAGTTCTTC. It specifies CACQGYNEQFF.

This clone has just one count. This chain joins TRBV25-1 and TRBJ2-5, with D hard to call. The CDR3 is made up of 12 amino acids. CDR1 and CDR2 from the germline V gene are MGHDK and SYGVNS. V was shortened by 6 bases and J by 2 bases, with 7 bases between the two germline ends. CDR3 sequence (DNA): TGTGCCAGCAGCTACAGACAAGAGACCCAGTACTTC. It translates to CASSYRQETQYF.

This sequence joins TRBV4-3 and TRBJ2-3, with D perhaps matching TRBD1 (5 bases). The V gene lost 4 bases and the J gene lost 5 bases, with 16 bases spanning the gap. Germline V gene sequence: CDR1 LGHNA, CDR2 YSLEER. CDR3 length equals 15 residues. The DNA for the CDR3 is TGCGCCAGCAGCCTGGCTTTAAGGGGCGGAGATACGCAGTATTTT. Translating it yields CASSLALRGGDTQYF.

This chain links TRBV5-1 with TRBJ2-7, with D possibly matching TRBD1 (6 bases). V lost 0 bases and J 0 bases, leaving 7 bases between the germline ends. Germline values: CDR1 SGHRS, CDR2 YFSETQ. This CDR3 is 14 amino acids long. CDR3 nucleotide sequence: TGCGCCAGCAGCTTGGAGGGGGTCTCCTACGAGCAGTACTTC. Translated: CASSLEGVSYEQYF.

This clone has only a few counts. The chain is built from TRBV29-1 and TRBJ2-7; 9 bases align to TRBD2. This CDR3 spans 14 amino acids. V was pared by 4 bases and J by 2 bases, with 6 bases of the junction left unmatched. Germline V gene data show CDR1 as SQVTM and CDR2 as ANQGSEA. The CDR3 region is CSVVRLAGPYEQYF. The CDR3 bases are TGCAGCGTTGTACGTCTAGCGGGGCCCTACGAGCAGTACTTC.